This T cell receptor (beta chain) was recovered during a study of T cell responses to AZD1222 COVID-19 vaccine. Assay used: immunoSEQ multiplex PCR; TCRdb lists only in-frame clones, some missing. Altogether about 99,000 clones are present, 86% being singletons, with the ten largest covering more than 2.5%. This CDR3 comprises 14 residues. The V gene's germline CDR1 is MNHEY and CDR2 SVGAGI. The V end was cut by 6 bases, the J end by 2 bases, with 14 bases between. This chain connects TRBV6-5 to TRBJ2-7, with a tentative D call TRBD1 (6 bases). Sequencing was performed on peripheral blood, taken 28 days after the second dose of the MenACWY control vaccine. The source of this sequence is an adult who received the MenACWY meningococcal vaccine as a control. The CDR3 region has the DNA TGTGCCAGCAGCCCATCAGGGGCGCCCTACGAGCAGTACTTC. This gives the protein CASSPSGAPYEQYF.